Sequencing of this TCR beta chain was carried out in a study of blood T cells in healthy people across ages. The study, taken as a whole, reports: Unsorted PBMCs prevented conclusive naive versus antigen-experienced comparison.

The second PCR ran about 6 to 12 cycles with a sample-barcoded 5' primer and J-beta primers. TCRdb reprocessed the 5' RACE reads with MiXCR, giving one entry per CDR3 protein. Of about 640,000 distinct CDR3 sequences detected, 40% to 50% appear once; the ten largest clones hold approximately 31%. This clonotype was counted between two and nine times. Antigen specificity is unknown. The V gene lost 2 bases and the J gene lost 11 bases, with 12 bases spanning the gap. Germline CDR1 reads MNHNS; CDR2 reads SASEGT. There are 12 residues in the CDR3. Sequencing was done on a sample of blood. This TCR derives from an older man in good health. This sequence joins TRBV6-1 and TRBJ1-1; the D is unclear. CDR3 sequence (DNA): TGTGCCAGCAGTGAATATGGGTTTGGGGCTTTCTTT. Protein sequence: CASSEYGFGAFF.